This T cell receptor beta chain stems from a study of beta chain features in type 1 diabetes. About the research overall: Cell yields, age and gender were similar between patients and healthy donors. The examined sorted cells totaled approximately 110 million across samples.

Sorting that relied on CD45RO/CCR7/CD25/CD127/CD95/CD27 yielded CD4+ naive, central memory, regulatory and stem cell-like memory cells. This clone was recorded a few times. Its antigen is currently unknown. Study observations and caveats: Naive, central memory and regulatory TCRB repertoires appeared more similar among patients than healthy donors. Patients with Type 1 diabetes showed moderately but significantly shorter TCRB CDR3s in all four CD4+ subsets.

cDNA synthesis used the whole RNA isolate, giving expressed TCRB sequences. Assay: immunoSEQ multiplex PCR; the TCRdb copy retains only in-frame clones and omits some. The data show about 240,000 clones, with about 15% seen just once and approximately 0.021% held by the top ten. Sequencing was carried out using naive CD4+ T cells from blood. The receptor was derived from a man younger than 45 with type 1 diabetes.

DNA for the CDR3: TGTGCCAGCAGCTTGGGGGCGGTTAACTATGGCTACACCTTC. Translated, it gives CASSLGAVNYGYTF. The chain has TRBV7-9 and TRBJ1-2; tentatively, D is TRBD1 (6 bases). Between the trimmed V and J ends, which lost 3 bases and 1 base, there was a span of 9 bases. This CDR3 is built from 14 residues. Germline values: CDR1 SEHNR, CDR2 FQNEAQ (reference sequence).